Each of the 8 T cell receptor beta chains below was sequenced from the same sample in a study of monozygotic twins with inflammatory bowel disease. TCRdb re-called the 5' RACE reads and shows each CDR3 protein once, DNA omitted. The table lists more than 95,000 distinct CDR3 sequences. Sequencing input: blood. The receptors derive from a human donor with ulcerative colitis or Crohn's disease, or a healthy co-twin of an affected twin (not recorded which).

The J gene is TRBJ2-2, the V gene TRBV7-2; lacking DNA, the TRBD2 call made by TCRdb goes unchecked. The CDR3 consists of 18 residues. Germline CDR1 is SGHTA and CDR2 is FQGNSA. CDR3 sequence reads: CASSLAYLLAANTGELFF.

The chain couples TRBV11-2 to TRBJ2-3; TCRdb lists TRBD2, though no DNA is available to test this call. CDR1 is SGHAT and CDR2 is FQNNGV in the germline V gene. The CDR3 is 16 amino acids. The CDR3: CASSTTSGGDTDTQYF. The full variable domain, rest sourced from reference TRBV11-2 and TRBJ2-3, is EAGVAQSPRYKIIEKRQSVAFWCNPISGHATLYWYQQILGQGPKLLIQFQNNGVVDDSQLPKDRFSAERLKGVDSTLKIQPAKLEDSAVYLCASSTTSGGDTDTQYFGPGTRLTVL.

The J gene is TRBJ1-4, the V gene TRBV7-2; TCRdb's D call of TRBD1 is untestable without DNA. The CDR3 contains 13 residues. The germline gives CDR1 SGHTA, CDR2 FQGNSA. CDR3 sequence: CASRPGTEGKLFF.

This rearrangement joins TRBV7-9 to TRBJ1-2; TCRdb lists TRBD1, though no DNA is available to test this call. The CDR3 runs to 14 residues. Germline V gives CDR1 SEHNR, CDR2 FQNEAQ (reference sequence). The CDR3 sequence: CASSLDMDRGVRTF.

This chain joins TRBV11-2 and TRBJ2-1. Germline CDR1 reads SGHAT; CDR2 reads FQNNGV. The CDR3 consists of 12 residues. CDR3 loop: CASSIQDNEQFF. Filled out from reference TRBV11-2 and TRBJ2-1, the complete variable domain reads EAGVAQSPRYKIIEKRQSVAFWCNPISGHATLYWYQQILGQGPKLLIQFQNNGVVDDSQLPKDRFSAERLKGVDSTLKIQPAKLEDSAVYLCASSIQDNEQFFGPGTRLTVL.

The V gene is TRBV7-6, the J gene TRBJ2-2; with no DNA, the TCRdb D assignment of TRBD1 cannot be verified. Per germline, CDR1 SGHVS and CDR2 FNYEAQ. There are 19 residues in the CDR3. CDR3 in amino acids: CASSYFEDRGWDDTGELFF.

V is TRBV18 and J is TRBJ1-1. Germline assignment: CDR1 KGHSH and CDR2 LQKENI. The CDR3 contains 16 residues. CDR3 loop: CASSPPGGAVTTEAFF.

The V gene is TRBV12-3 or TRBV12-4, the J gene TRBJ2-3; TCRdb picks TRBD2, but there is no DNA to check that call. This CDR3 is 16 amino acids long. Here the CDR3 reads CASRISGRAPTDTQYF.